A selection of T cell receptor beta chains follows, all from one sample in a study of identical twins. MiXCR, applied by TCRdb to the 5' RACE reads, yields one record per CDR3 protein. The sample records around 1.7 million distinct CDR3 sequences, around 29% being singletons. The sequencing sample was made of cord blood. The source is a newborn girl in good health. Both conserved end residues are part of each CDR3. Fields, in order: clone size, D gene, J gene, V gene, CDR3 protein, CDR3 DNA. A D gene is named only where the DNA matches it firmly. Some rows have no size entry. The others give once, few or many, or a class for an expanded clone.

>-|TRBD1|TRBJ2-1|TRBV11-2
CASSIGGTGGNEQFF
TGTGCCAGCAGCATAGGAGGGACAGGGGGCAATGAGCAGTTCTTC
>many|TRBD2|TRBJ2-1|TRBV5-1
CASSRWGGSYNEQFF
TGCGCCAGCAGCCGCTGGGGCGGGAGTTACAATGAGCAGTTCTTC
>few|-|TRBJ2-1|TRBV12-3/TRBV12-4
CASSATNEQFF
TGTGCCAGCAGTGCTACCAATGAGCAGTTCTTC
>few|TRBD1|TRBJ2-5|TRBV7-8
CASSKGQVVETQYF
TGTGCCAGCAGCAAGGGACAGGTAGTGGAGACCCAGTACTTC
>few|-|TRBJ2-3|TRBV15
CATSRLLVATDTQYF
TGTGCCACCAGCAGACTACTAGTGGCCACGGATACGCAGTATTTT
>many|-|TRBJ2-5|TRBV3-1
CASSQVVETQYF
TGTGCCAGCAGTCAGGTGGTAGAGACCCAGTACTTC
>-|TRBD2|TRBJ2-2|TRBV5-1
CASSLPMRGAIPGELFF
TGCGCCAGCAGCCTACCAATGCGGGGGGCAATACCCGGGGAGCTGTTTTTT
>many|-|TRBJ2-1|TRBV27
CASSLPGTQQFF
TGTGCCAGCAGTCTGCCGGGGACCCAGCAGTTCTTC
>few|TRBD2|TRBJ2-1|TRBV5-6
CASSFATSGSWVQFF
TGTGCCAGCAGCTTTGCGACTAGCGGGAGTTGGGTGCAGTTCTTC
>few|TRBD1|TRBJ2-5|TRBV25-1
CASSGGQGARESLKETQYF
TGTGCCAGCAGTGGGGGACAGGGGGCTCGCGAGTCCCTTAAGGAGACCCAGTACTTC
>-|TRBD2|TRBJ2-1|TRBV12-3/TRBV12-4
CASLLRTSVNEQFF
TGTGCCAGCCTCCTTAGGACTAGCGTGAATGAGCAGTTCTTC
>few|TRBD1|TRBJ1-2|TRBV4-1
CASSHPTGGDGYTF
TGCGCCAGCAGCCACCCGACAGGGGGAGATGGCTACACCTTC
>-|-|TRBJ2-7|TRBV3-1
CASAPTMGAYEQYF
TGTGCCAGCGCCCCCACCATGGGGGCCTACGAGCAGTACTTC
>-|-|TRBJ2-3|TRBV18
CASSRSARGDTQYF
TGTGCCAGCTCACGTTCGGCTAGGGGAGATACGCAGTATTTT
>-|-|TRBJ1-4|TRBV2
CASRVPPTNEKLFF
TGTGCCAGCCGGGTTCCCCCCACTAATGAAAAACTGTTTTTT
>few|TRBD2|TRBJ2-7|TRBV27
CASSLKGLAGDTYEQYF
TGTGCCAGCAGTCTTAAAGGACTAGCGGGGGATACCTACGAGCAGTACTTC
>few|TRBD2|TRBJ2-1|TRBV15
CATSRVSGLAGGRSSYNEQFF
TGTGCCACCAGCAGAGTCTCGGGACTAGCGGGGGGACGAAGCTCCTACAATGAGCAGTTCTTC
>-|-|TRBJ1-2|TRBV20-1
CSARDLRGTLYGYTF
TGCAGTGCTAGAGATTTGCGCGGGACCCTCTATGGCTACACCTTC
>-|TRBD2|TRBJ2-1|TRBV14
CASSQDSLAGGLEQFF
TGTGCCAGCAGCCAAGATTCCCTAGCGGGGGGGCTCGAGCAGTTCTTC
>few|-|TRBJ2-7|TRBV5-1
CASSLIGHEQYF
TGCGCCAGCAGCTTGATAGGCCACGAGCAGTACTTC
>-|-|TRBJ2-1|TRBV28
CASSLGSTSYNEQFF
TGTGCCAGCAGTTTAGGGTCAACCTCCTACAATGAGCAGTTCTTC
>-|TRBD2|TRBJ2-1|TRBV30
CAWSVLSGGAGEQFF
TGTGCCTGGAGTGTTCTTAGCGGGGGGGCTGGTGAGCAGTTCTTC
>-|TRBD1|TRBJ2-1|TRBV6-5
CASSSWGTGNYEQFF
TGTGCCAGCAGTTCCTGGGGGACAGGGAATTATGAGCAGTTCTTC
>-|-|TRBJ1-1|TRBV3-1
CASSRTGRANTEAFF
TGTGCCAGCAGCCGCACAGGGAGGGCGAACACTGAAGCTTTCTTT
>few|-|TRBJ1-4|TRBV7-2
CASSPAGLRNEKLFF
TGTGCCAGCAGCCCCGCGGGGCTTCGGAATGAAAAACTGTTTTTT
>few|-|TRBJ1-2|TRBV7-8
CASSSIRDHYGYTF
TGTGCCAGCAGCTCCATAAGGGATCACTATGGCTACACCTTC
>-|TRBD2|TRBJ2-2|TRBV20-1
CSAIAGGNTGELFF
TGCAGTGCAATAGCGGGGGGGAACACCGGGGAGCTGTTTTTT
>-|TRBD1|TRBJ1-4|TRBV12-3/TRBV12-4
CASTQGAEEELFF
TGTGCCAGCACTCAGGGGGCAGAAGAAGAACTGTTTTTT
>few|TRBD2|TRBJ2-3|TRBV7-7
CASSRRAGVDTQYF
TGTGCTAGCAGCCGGCGAGCGGGAGTCGATACGCAGTATTTT
>-|-|TRBJ2-3|TRBV3-1
CASSPHSPDTQYF
TGTGCCAGCAGCCCCCACTCGCCAGATACGCAGTATTTT
>-|-|TRBJ2-3|TRBV20-1
CSAPSGAGPTSTDTQYF
TGCAGTGCTCCCAGTGGGGCGGGACCGACTAGCACAGATACGCAGTATTTT
>-|-|TRBJ1-5|TRBV2
CASSEFQSNQPQHF
TGTGCCAGCAGTGAGTTTCAGAGCAATCAGCCCCAGCATTTT
>once|TRBD1|TRBJ1-4|TRBV5-1
CASSAQGVDGKLFF
TGCGCCAGCAGCGCTCAGGGGGTCGATGGAAAACTGTTTTTT
>-|-|TRBJ2-7|TRBV29-1
CSVTRARSYEQYF
TGCAGCGTCACTAGGGCCAGATCCTACGAGCAGTACTTC
>few|TRBD2|TRBJ2-3|TRBV12-3/TRBV12-4
CASSFGGLATDTQYF
TGTGCCAGCAGCTTTGGAGGACTAGCTACAGATACGCAGTATTTT
>many|-|TRBJ1-4|TRBV7-2
CASSLLQGTNEKLFF
TGTGCCAGCAGCTTATTGCAGGGAACTAATGAAAAACTGTTTTTT
>-|TRBD1|TRBJ2-7|TRBV20-1
CSARETPKLGQGQYEQYF
TGCAGTGCTAGAGAGACCCCTAAACTTGGACAGGGCCAGTACGAGCAGTACTTC
>-|-|TRBJ2-1|TRBV6-5
CACKAASYNEQFF
TGTGCCTGCAAGGCCGCCTCCTACAATGAGCAGTTCTTC
>-|TRBD2|TRBJ2-3|TRBV12-3/TRBV12-4
CASSSRTSGSVSVAQYF
TGTGCCAGCAGTTCACGGACTAGCGGGAGTGTTAGCGTGGCGCAGTATTTT
>few|-|TRBJ2-2|TRBV4-2
CASSQAAGETGELFF
TGTGCCAGCAGCCAAGCGGCAGGGGAAACCGGGGAGCTGTTTTTT
>-|TRBD2|TRBJ2-1|TRBV5-6
CASTQAGYSRRIDNEQFF
TGTGCCAGCACCCAAGCGGGATATAGCCGTCGGATAGACAATGAGCAGTTCTTC
>few|TRBD1|TRBJ2-1|TRBV2
CASSVLRDRPYNEQFF
TGTGCCAGCAGTGTTCTCCGGGACAGACCCTACAATGAGCAGTTCTTC
>many|-|TRBJ2-3|TRBV10-3
CAISETGPTDTQYF
TGTGCCATCAGTGAGACGGGACCCACAGATACGCAGTATTTT
>-|-|TRBJ1-6|TRBV11-2
CASSSLHGSPLHF
TGTGCCAGCAGCTCCCTTCATGGTTCACCCCTCCACTTT
>few|-|TRBJ1-1|TRBV20-1
CSAREPGANTEAFF
TGCAGTGCTAGAGAACCGGGAGCCAACACTGAAGCTTTCTTT
>few|TRBD2|TRBJ2-1|TRBV20-1
CSGLSGAYNEQFF
TGCAGTGGGTTGAGCGGGGCGTACAATGAGCAGTTCTTC
>-|TRBD2|TRBJ2-7|TRBV13
CASSPQVSGGLYEQYF
TGTGCCAGCAGCCCCCAGGTTTCGGGGGGTCTATACGAGCAGTACTTC
>-|-|TRBJ2-1|TRBV20-1
CSARILGYAEQFF
TGCAGTGCTAGAATCTTGGGGTACGCTGAGCAGTTCTTC
>few|-|TRBJ2-6|TRBV5-1
CASSGRDKVLSGANVLTF
TGCGCCAGCAGCGGCCGGGACAAGGTCCTCTCTGGGGCCAACGTCCTGACTTTC